This TCR beta chain was profiled in a study of blood T cell repertoires in COVID-19. This CDR3 is built from 15 residues. Germline V gives CDR1 SGHRS, CDR2 YFSETQ. Unmatched junction bases numbered 6, after V lost 4 bases and J lost 2 bases. Individuals aged roughly 18 to 95 years were recruited from 24 US areas. In the authors' methods: Nucleated cell number was recorded as an estimate derived from reference gene primer amplification. The data were produced by immunoSEQ multiplex PCR, yet TCRdb's version contains in-frame clones alone and is incomplete. Clonal size and the V and J genes are those of that table, whereas D and trimming came from the DNA. The data hold roughly 500,000 clones, with roughly 90% observed a single time.

V and J are TRBV5-1 and TRBJ1-2; 9 bases match TRBD1. The TCR sequence derives from a woman aged 35 to 49 who had recovered from COVID-19. The sequenced material came from PBMCs or T cells enriched from blood (not recorded which). Here the CDR3 DNA reads TGCGCCAGCAGCGCCACAGGGGGCCAGAACTATGGCTACACCTTC. Amino acids: CASSATGGQNYGYTF.